In its sample, the clone carrying this TCR beta chain was seen many times. Per germline, CDR1 DFQATT and CDR2 SNEGSKA (reference sequence). Trimming stripped 4 bases from V and 3 bases from J, with 19 bases between. The CDR3 runs to 16 residues. This specimen comes from a study of early T cells in non-severe SARS-CoV-2 infection. Study as a whole: Bulk RNA from unsorted whole blood was sequenced; chains were unpaired.

Attachment of unique molecular identifiers to individual cDNA molecules was performed. TCRdb ran MiXCR on the 5' RACE reads and lists one entry per CDR3 protein. The table includes 80,000 to 100,000 distinct CDR3 sequences, over 13% detected once. Sequences were obtained from whole blood. This rearrangement joins TRBV20-1 to TRBJ1-5; D call uncertain. This receptor was obtained from an adult who was a healthcare worker with PCR-confirmed SARS-CoV-2 infection or an uninfected control (not recorded which). CDR3 sequence reads: CSATSHTGYLNQPQHF. The CDR3, as DNA: TGCAGTGCTACATCCCACACTGGGTATCTCAATCAGCCCCAGCATTTT.